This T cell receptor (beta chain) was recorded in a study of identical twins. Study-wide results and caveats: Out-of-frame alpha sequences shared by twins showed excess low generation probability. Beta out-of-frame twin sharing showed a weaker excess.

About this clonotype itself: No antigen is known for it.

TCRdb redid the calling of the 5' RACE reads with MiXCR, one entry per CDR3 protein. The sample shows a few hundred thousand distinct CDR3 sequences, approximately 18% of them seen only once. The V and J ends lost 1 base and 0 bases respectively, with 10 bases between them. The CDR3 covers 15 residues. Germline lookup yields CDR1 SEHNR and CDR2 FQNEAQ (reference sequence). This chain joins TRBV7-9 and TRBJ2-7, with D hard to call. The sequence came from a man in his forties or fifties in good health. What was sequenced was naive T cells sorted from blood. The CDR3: CASSLGGAPSYEQYF. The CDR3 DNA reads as TGTGCCAGCAGCTTAGGAGGAGCGCCCTCCTACGAGCAGTACTTC.